This T cell receptor (beta chain) appears in the sequencing data of a study of Graves' ophthalmopathy and Graves' hyperthyroidism. Overall study results and limits: The authors also found most expanded thyroid clonotypes above 0.001 frequency in blood.

This clonotype was seen ten or more times. Its specificity is unknown. The germline V gene encodes CDR1 SGHDT and CDR2 YYEEEE. There are 14 residues in the CDR3. With 0 bases removed from V and 5 bases from J, the gap between germline ends came to 11 bases. As the template, RNA transcripts were used to amplify TCR beta CDR3 regions. Investigators did first-round RT-PCR with HTBI primers, then second-round multiplex PCR. TCRdb called the multiplex PCR reads again in MiXCR, with one record for every CDR3 protein. Of about 1.1 million distinct CDR3 sequences listed, around a third are singletons. The sequence was collected from an adult man with Graves' hyperthyroidism. Source material: peripheral blood or thyroid tissue (not recorded which). The chain employs TRBV5-6 and TRBJ1-2, with a tentative D call TRBD1 (5 bases). The CDR3 coding sequence is TGTGCCAGCAGCTTGGGGCAGGGTAAATATGGCTACACCTTC. Translated, it gives CASSLGQGKYGYTF. Drawing the rest from reference TRBV5-6 and TRBJ1-2, the complete variable domain is DAGVTQSPTHLIKTRGQQVTLRCSPKSGHDTVSWYQQALGQGPQFIFQYYEEEERQRGNFPDRFSGHQFPNYSSELNVNALLLGDSALYLCASSLGQGKYGYTFGSGTRLTVV.